The 14 T cell receptor beta chains reported below all come from one sample, sequenced in a study of T cells after yellow fever vaccination. TCRdb fed the 5' RACE reads into MiXCR, producing one record per CDR3 protein. Among some 400,000 distinct CDR3 sequences, about 17% were seen once, and the ten largest hold roughly a sixth. This sample comprised PBMCs, obtained before the yellow fever booster vaccination. The receptors originated from a man aged 18 to 30 who received the YFV17D yellow fever vaccine.

The V call is TRBV30, the J call TRBJ1-1; D remains unclear. CDR1 is GTSNPN and CDR2 is SVGIG in the germline V gene (reference sequence). The CDR3 runs to 12 residues. The V and J ends lost 7 bases and 1 base respectively, with 10 bases between them. CDR3 DNA: TGTGCCTCAGGACTCCCGAACACTGAAGCTTTCTTT. It translates to CASGLPNTEAFF.

The rearrangement joins TRBV9 to TRBJ2-3; 11 nucleotides match TRBD2. CDR1 and CDR2 from the germline V gene are SGDLS and YYNGEE. J lost 2 bases, V lost 0 bases, and 2 bases had no gene match. The CDR3 runs to 16 residues. The CDR3 bases are TGTGCCAGCAGCGTAGTAGCGGGGGGGACCACAGATACGCAGTATTTT. Protein product: CASSVVAGGTTDTQYF.

This clonotype showed up just a few times. The chain links TRBV6-2 or TRBV6-3 to TRBJ2-5; 8 nucleotides match TRBD2. Germline CDR1 MNHEY, CDR2 SVGEGT. The CDR3 sequence is 14 residues long. Trimming took 7 bases from V and 5 from J; bases not matched to a gene: 9. The CDR3 nucleotides read TGTGCCAGCACCCCCGGGACTAGTGGGGAGACCCAGTACTTC. The encoded protein is CASTPGTSGETQYF.

This clonotype turned up a few times. The chain is built from TRBV7-2 and TRBJ1-1, with D perhaps TRBD1 (5 bases). Per germline, CDR1 SGHTA and CDR2 FQGNSA. V lost 2 bases and J 5 bases, leaving 12 bases between the germline ends. This CDR3 region has 14 residues. The CDR3 loop is CASSLHGAGTEAFF. CDR3 nucleotide sequence: TGTGCCAGCAGCTTACATGGGGCTGGTACTGAAGCTTTCTTT. The whole variable domain, filled in from reference TRBV7-2 and TRBJ1-1, reads GAGVSQSPSNKVTEKGKDVELRCDPISGHTALYWYRQSLGQGLEFLIYFQGNSAPDKSGLPSDRFSAERTGGSVSTLTIQRTQQEDSAVYLCASSLHGAGTEAFFGQGTRLTVV.

This chain joins TRBV15 and TRBJ2-1; TRBD2 agrees at 9 bases. The CDR3 covers 16 residues. Losses at the gene ends were 1 base for V and 2 bases for J; bases not matched to a gene: 3. The germline gives CDR1 LNHNV, CDR2 YYDKDF (reference sequence). In DNA form, the CDR3 reads TGTGCCACCAGCAGAGGAGGCGGGGGGGCCTACAATGAGCAGTTCTTC. It codes for CATSRGGGGAYNEQFF.

This clonotype appeared a few times. The rearrangement links TRBV6-5 to TRBJ2-3, with D maybe TRBD2 (6 bases). The CDR3 totals 15 residues. V was clipped by 0 bases and J by 6 bases, with 13 bases between them. Germline lookup yields CDR1 MNHEY and CDR2 SVGAGI. The CDR3 DNA follows: TGTGCCAGCAGTTACTCGTGGGGGGTGGGGGATACGCAGTATTTT. As protein: CASSYSWGVGDTQYF.

This clonotype has a handful of counts. J is TRBJ2-5 and V is TRBV5-1; perhaps TRBD1 as D (6 bases). Germline-derived CDR1 and CDR2 are SGHRS and YFSETQ. V gave up 2 bases and J gave up 5 bases, with 13 bases separating them. There are 14 residues in the CDR3. The CDR3 loop reads CASSLQGFEETQYF. In DNA form, the CDR3 reads TGCGCCAGCAGCTTACAGGGTTTCGAGGAGACCCAGTACTTC.

Many counts were recorded for this clonotype. The chain is built from TRBV5-1 and TRBJ1-6; D gene unclear. In germline, CDR1 is SGHRS, CDR2 YFSETQ. The ends were cut back, 0 bases at V and 1 base at J, with 11 bases in the middle. This CDR3 is 17 amino acids long. The DNA of the CDR3 is TGCGCCAGCAGCTTGGATGAGGGTGGGTCCTATAATTCACCCCTCCACTTT. It specifies CASSLDEGGSYNSPLHF.

V gene TRBV6-5 combines with J gene TRBJ2-5, with D possibly matching TRBD1 (6 bases). Germline CDR1 MNHEY, CDR2 SVGAGI. The CDR3 length is 14 residues. V was pared by 6 bases and J by 5 bases, with 16 bases between. The DNA of the CDR3 is TGTGCCAGCAGCTCAGGGGTGTTTCTGGAGACCCAGTACTTC. It encodes CASSSGVFLETQYF.

The rearrangement uses TRBV7-6 and TRBJ2-3; 7 positions match TRBD1. After removal of 4 bases from V and 1 base from J, the junction contained 5 bases not matched to a gene. Germline V gives CDR1 SGHVS, CDR2 FNYEAQ. This CDR3 comprises 15 residues. CDR3 loop: CASSWTGARTDTQYF. The CDR3 DNA reads TGTGCCAGCAGCTGGACAGGTGCCCGCACAGATACGCAGTATTTT. Using reference TRBV7-6 and TRBJ2-3 for the parts outside the CDR3, the full variable domain is GAGVSQSPRYKVTKRGQDVALRCDPISGHVSLYWYRQALGQGPEFLTYFNYEAQQDKSGLPNDRFSAERPEGSISTLTIQRTEQRDSAMYRCASSWTGARTDTQYFGPGTRLTVL.

The V and J genes are TRBV6-5 and TRBJ1-2, with unresolved D. Between the trimmed V and J ends, which lost 8 bases and 4 bases, there was a span of 8 bases. This CDR3 region has 11 residues. Germline V lookup: CDR1 MNHEY, CDR2 SVGAGI. The CDR3 DNA reads TGTGCCAGCGGGAGCCCCTATGGCTACACCTTC. Translation gives CASGSPYGYTF.

This clonotype was observed many times. The chain is built from TRBV4-1 and TRBJ2-5, with 8 bases that match TRBD1. Germline CDR1 is MGHRA and CDR2 is YSYEKL. The CDR3 runs to 15 residues. The trim removed 1 base at V and 10 bases at J, leaving 11 bases unmatched. As DNA, the CDR3 is TGCGCCAGCAGCCAAGCCGCGGACAGGGTCCCGGTCCAGTACTTC. Its protein product is CASSQAADRVPVQYF.

The J gene is TRBJ1-2, the V gene TRBV5-1; possible D gene TRBD1, 6 bases. The ends were cut back, 4 bases at V and 4 bases at J, with 17 bases in the middle. Germline values: CDR1 SGHRS, CDR2 YFSETQ. The CDR3 sequence is 15 residues long. Written as DNA, the CDR3 is TGCGCCAGCAGCCCAGGACATAGGGGGAGCTATGGCTACACCTTC. It specifies CASSPGHRGSYGYTF.

Only a few counts were recorded for this clonotype. V usage is TRBV5-1 and J usage is TRBJ2-5, with a weak D call TRBD2 (6 bases). This CDR3 comprises 14 residues. Between the trimmed V and J ends, which lost 7 bases and 5 bases, there was a span of 18 bases. Germline values: CDR1 SGHRS, CDR2 YFSETQ. CDR3 coding DNA: TGCGCCAGCGCCCTTGGGGGGATGAGGGAGACCCAGTACTTC. This encodes CASALGGMRETQYF.